The 23 T cell receptor beta chains presented below share a single source sample, sequenced in a study of CDR3 diversity in severe acne. TCRdb re-derived calls from the PCR reads in MiXCR, one entry per CDR3 protein. The data show more than 70,000 distinct CDR3 sequences, with around 50% seen just once and around 10% held by the top ten. Sequenced input: blood. The source of these receptors is a male donor with severe acne vulgaris.

This clonotype was recorded many times. The V gene is TRBV29-1, the J gene TRBJ1-4; a weak D match, TRBD1 (5 bases). Germline V gives CDR1 SQVTM, CDR2 ANQGSEA. Trimming pared 7 bases from V and 8 bases from J, leaving 20 bases between. The CDR3 totals 14 residues. The CDR3 loop reads CSGVLGGIGEKLFF. CDR3 coding DNA: TGCAGCGGTGTCCTGGGGGGGATTGGCGAAAAACTGTTTTTT.

This clonotype occurred a few times. The chain is built from TRBV7-6 and TRBJ2-7; D is undetermined. Trimming took off 10 bases at V and 2 bases at J, with 6 bases between the two ends. In germline, CDR1 is SGHVS, CDR2 FNYEAQ. The length of the CDR3 is 10 residues. CDR3 coding DNA: TGTGCCATGACCCCCTACGAGCAGTACTTC. This gives the protein CAMTPYEQYF.

This chain joins TRBV29-1 and TRBJ2-2; the D is unclear. Germline lookup yields CDR1 SQVTM and CDR2 ANQGSEA. CDR3 size: 15 residues. V lost 2 bases to trimming and J lost 7 bases, with 17 bases between them. This CDR3 is CSVEKAEPERGELFF. The CDR3 bases are TGCAGCGTTGAAAAGGCGGAGCCTGAGCGCGGGGAGCTGTTTTTT.

About this clonotype: The missing conserved phenylalanine or tryptophan at the end of this CDR3 makes a read error likely. The chain uses TRBV24-1 and TRBJ2-5; 12 bases map to TRBD2. Germline CDR1 is KGHDR and CDR2 is SFDVKD. Germline trimming cut 11 bases from V and 5 bases from J; bases unmatched to any gene: 11. The CDR3 is made up of 15 amino acids. CDR3 in DNA: TGTGCCAGCTCACGACTAGCGGGAGTCCGGGAGACCCAGTACTCC. It translates to CASSRLAGVRETQYS.

This clonotype was observed many times. This rearrangement joins TRBV5-1 to TRBJ2-1, with 7 bases identical to TRBD1. CDR1 is SGHRS, CDR2 YFSETQ, per germline. The CDR3 spans 16 residues. The V gene end was trimmed by 3 bases and the J gene end by 6 bases; junction bases not matched to a gene: 12. The CDR3 nucleotides are TGCGCCAGCAGCTCAATACAGCGACAGGGCCGCAATGAGCAGTTCTTC. Its protein is CASSSIQRQGRNEQFF. Based on the CDR3 plus reference TRBV5-1 and TRBJ2-1, the full variable domain is KAGVTQTPRYLIKTRGQQVTLSCSPISGHRSVSWYQQTPGQGLQFLFEYFSETQRNKGNFPGRFSGRQFSNSRSEMNVSTLELGDSALYLCASSSIQRQGRNEQFFGPGTRLTVL.

This clonotype was detected a few times. J is TRBJ2-1 and V is TRBV11-3; 8 bases agree with TRBD2. J lost 5 bases, V lost 1 base, and 1 base had no gene match. This CDR3 is 14 amino acids long. Germline values: CDR1 SGHNT, CDR2 YENEEA. As DNA, the CDR3 is TGTGCCAGCAGCTTAGCGGGGGGGCACAATGAGCAGTTCTTC. The encoded protein is CASSLAGGHNEQFF.

This chain uses TRBV12-3 or TRBV12-4 with TRBJ2-2; D is possibly TRBD2 (6 bases). Trimming took 6 bases from V and 2 from J, leaving 22 bases between them. The CDR3 covers 18 residues. The CDR3 is CASRGDGTWRGNTGELFF. Written as DNA, the CDR3 is TGTGCCAGCAGGGGGGATGGGACTTGGCGGGGTAACACCGGGGAGCTGTTTTTT.

This clonotype was seen repeatedly, ten times or more. V is TRBV7-9 and J is TRBJ2-3; D not resolved. This CDR3 is 12 amino acids long. The germline V gene has CDR1 SEHNR and CDR2 FQNEAQ (reference sequence). The V end lost 3 bases, the J end lost 6 bases, and 7 bases lay between the germline ends. The CDR3 reads CASSLQSDTQYF. The DNA for the CDR3 is TGTGCCAGCAGCTTGCAGTCCGATACGCAGTATTTT.

This sequence joins TRBV25-1 and TRBJ2-7, with D possibly being TRBD2 (6 bases). Per germline, CDR1 MGHDK and CDR2 SYGVNS. This CDR3 comprises 13 residues. V was cut by 3 bases and J by 1 base, with 7 bases left in between. CDR3 loop: CASSDGGSYEQYF. The CDR3, as DNA: TGTGCCAGCAGTGATGGAGGGTCCTACGAGCAGTACTTC.

The chain joins TRBV12-3 or TRBV12-4 to TRBJ2-7; weak D call: TRBD1 (7 bases). The V and J ends lost 3 bases and 9 bases respectively, with 12 bases between them. CDR3 length: 12 amino acids. DNA of the CDR3: TGTGCCAGCAGTTTCGCGGGACAGCCGCAGTACTTC. It is translated as CASSFAGQPQYF.

This clonotype has ten or more counts. V and J are TRBV12-3 or TRBV12-4 and TRBJ2-5; D is undetermined. The V gene lost 6 bases and the J gene lost 5 bases, with 13 bases spanning the gap. The CDR3 spans 13 residues. In DNA, the CDR3 is TGTGCCAGCAGAAGGGCCCTCGGGGAGACCCAGTACTTC. Amino acid sequence: CASRRALGETQYF.

About this clonotype itself: Possible read error: a much larger clone is one base away. The CDR3 here is CASRGDNSFYGYTF. The CDR3 nucleotides read TGTGCCAGCAGGGGGGACAACTCCTTCTATGGCTACACCTTC. This rearrangement joins TRBV28 to TRBJ1-2, with TRBD1 as a possible D gene (6 bases). The ends were cut back, 6 bases at V and 4 bases at J, with 15 bases in the middle. Germline values: CDR1 MDHEN, CDR2 SYDVKM. This CDR3 has 14 residues.

The table lists this clonotype with a few counts. The rearrangement uses TRBV6-1 and TRBJ1-2, with D possibly TRBD1 on 6 matching bases. CDR3 size: 16 residues. Trimming stripped 7 bases from V and 4 bases from J, with 22 bases between. Germline V gene sequence: CDR1 MNHNS, CDR2 SASEGT. The CDR3 protein is CASTYRVLDSRYGYTF. The CDR3 coding sequence is TGTGCCAGCACCTACAGGGTCCTCGACTCCCGCTATGGCTACACCTTC.

The chain is built from TRBV7-9 and TRBJ2-5; D perhaps matches TRBD1 (6 bases). V was shortened by 4 bases and J by 9 bases, with 24 bases between the two germline ends. This CDR3 contains 16 residues. The germline gives CDR1 SEHNR, CDR2 FQNEAQ (reference sequence). The CDR3 region has the DNA TGTGCCAGCAGCTCAGGGGAAGCCTCTCGGACCCAGTCCCAGTACTTC. Translation: CASSSGEASRTQSQYF.

The rearrangement joins TRBV20-1 to TRBJ1-2; TRBD1 might be the D (6 bases). The germline V and J ends were trimmed by 5 bases and 7 bases, with 11 bases remaining between them. The CDR3 covers 11 residues. The germline V gene encodes CDR1 DFQATT and CDR2 SNEGSKA (reference sequence). The CDR3 spells CSAPRGSGYTF. CDR3 coding DNA: TGCAGTGCTCCCAGGGGTAGTGGCTACACCTTC.

As concerns this clonotype: A read error may explain this, as a much larger clone is one base away. J is TRBJ2-1 and V is TRBV20-1; tentatively, D is TRBD1 (6 bases). Germline V gene data show CDR1 as DFQATT and CDR2 as SNEGSKA (reference sequence). This CDR3 is built from 16 residues. CDR3 protein: CSARDQGKSSHNEQFF. The CDR3 region has the DNA TGCAGTGCTAGAGATCAGGGGAAAAGCTCCCACAATGAGCAGTTCTTC.

This clonotype was counted between two and nine times. CDR3 nucleotides: TGTGCCAGCAGTTACCCCCCCAGCGGGAAGGAGTTCTTC. Amino acids: CASSYPPSGKEFF. The rearrangement links TRBV6-7 to TRBJ2-1, with 7 bases fitting TRBD2. TRBV6-7 is an open reading frame, and its role is uncertain. The V and J ends lost 2 bases and 14 bases, in that order; junction bases with no gene match: 9. The CDR3 loop spans 13 amino acids.

This chain connects TRBV15 to TRBJ2-2; 8 bases map to TRBD2. The CDR3 sequence is 17 residues long. Unmatched junction bases numbered 18, after V lost 11 bases and J lost 4 bases. Looked up from germline, CDR1 is LNHNV and CDR2 is YYDKDF (reference sequence). CDR3 residues: CASTELSGGRGTGELFF. CDR3 sequence (DNA): TGTGCCTCGACAGAGTTGAGCGGGGGAAGGGGCACCGGGGAGCTGTTTTTT.

This clonotype was counted between two and nine times. The chain joins TRBV6-6 to TRBJ2-5; weak D call: TRBD1 (5 bases). Germline assignment: CDR1 MNHNY and CDR2 SVGAGI (reference sequence). Trimming shortened V by 7 bases and J by 1 base, and 7 bases separated the two germline ends. The CDR3 loop spans 12 amino acids. CDR3 region: CASTRGQETQYF. CDR3 DNA: TGTGCCAGCACTAGGGGCCAAGAGACCCAGTACTTC.

Comment on this clonotype: The junction departs from germline at one end; a sequencing error may be responsible. The chain links TRBV20-1 to TRBJ2-7, with TRBD2 matching over 8 bases. CDR1 and CDR2 from the germline V gene are DFQATT and SNEGSKA (reference sequence). The CDR3 has 15 amino acids. The CDR3 DNA follows: TGCAGTGCTAGGACCGCCGGGACTAGTGGCGGGGAGCTGTACTTC. Residues: CSARTAGTSGGELYF.

This clonotype came up many times. The chain carries TRBV28 and TRBJ2-1; D perhaps matches TRBD1 (7 bases). The germline gives CDR1 MDHEN, CDR2 SYDVKM. V lost 5 bases and J 7 bases, leaving 18 bases between the germline ends. The CDR3 is 15 residues long. CDR3 DNA: TGTGCCAGCAGTGCCCGCAGGGGGGATATGAATGAGCAGTTCTTC. It codes for CASSARRGDMNEQFF.

Of note for this clonotype: Compared with germline, one end of the junction differs, possibly owing to a read error. The chain couples TRBV10-3 to TRBJ1-2; D is ambiguous. The CDR3 runs to 15 residues. Looked up from germline, CDR1 is ENHRY and CDR2 is SYGVKD. The CDR3 sequence: CASSYSSGLGDGYTF. The DNA of the CDR3 is TGTGCCAGCAGTTACTCGAGCGGCCTTGGGGATGGCTACACCTTC.

A few counts support this clonotype. A much bigger clone sits one base away, suggesting this may be a read error. The gene calls are TRBV6-2 or TRBV6-3 and TRBJ1-5; 7 bases fit TRBD1. The germline CDR1 and CDR2 sequences are MNHEY and SVGEGT. With V trimmed by 7 bases and J by 1 base, 7 bases remained unmatched. CDR3 length equals 15 residues. The DNA of the CDR3 is TGTGCCAGCAAATTCGGACAGGAGAGCAATCAGCCCCAGCATTTT. Translation: CASKFGQESNQPQHF.